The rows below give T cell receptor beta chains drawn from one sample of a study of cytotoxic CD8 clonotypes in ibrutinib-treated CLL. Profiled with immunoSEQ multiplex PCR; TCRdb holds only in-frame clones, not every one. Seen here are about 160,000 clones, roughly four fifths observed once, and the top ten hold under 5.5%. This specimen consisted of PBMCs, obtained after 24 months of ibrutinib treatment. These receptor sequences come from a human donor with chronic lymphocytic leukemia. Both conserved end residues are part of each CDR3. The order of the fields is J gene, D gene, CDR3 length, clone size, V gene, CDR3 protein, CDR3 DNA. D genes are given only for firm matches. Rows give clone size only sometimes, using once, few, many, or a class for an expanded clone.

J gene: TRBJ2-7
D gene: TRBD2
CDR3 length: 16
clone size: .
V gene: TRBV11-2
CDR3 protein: CASSWGGKRELYEQYF
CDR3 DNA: TGTGCCAGCAGCTGGGGCGGAAAGCGGGAGCTCTACGAGCAGTACTTC

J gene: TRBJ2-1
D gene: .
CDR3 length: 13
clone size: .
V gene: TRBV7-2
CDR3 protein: CASSLDYRNEQFF
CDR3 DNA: TGTGCCAGCAGCCTGGACTACCGGAATGAGCAGTTCTTC

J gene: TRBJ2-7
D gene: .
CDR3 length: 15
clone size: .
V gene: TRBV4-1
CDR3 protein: CASSQDQGYRNEQYF
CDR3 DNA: TGCGCCAGCAGCCAAGATCAAGGGTATCGGAACGAGCAGTACTTC

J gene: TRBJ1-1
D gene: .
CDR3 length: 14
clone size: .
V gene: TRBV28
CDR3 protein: CASSPHKEATEAFF
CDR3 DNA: TGTGCCAGCAGTCCCCACAAGGAGGCCACTGAAGCTTTCTTT

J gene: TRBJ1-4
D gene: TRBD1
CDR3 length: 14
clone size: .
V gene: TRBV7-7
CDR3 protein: CASSSDRVGEKLFF
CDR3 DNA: TGTGCCAGCAGCTCAGACAGGGTAGGGGAAAAACTGTTTTTT

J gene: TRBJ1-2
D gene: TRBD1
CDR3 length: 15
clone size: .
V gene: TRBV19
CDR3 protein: CASSTRQGANYGYTF
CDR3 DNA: TGTGCCAGTAGTACCCGACAGGGAGCTAACTATGGCTACACCTTC

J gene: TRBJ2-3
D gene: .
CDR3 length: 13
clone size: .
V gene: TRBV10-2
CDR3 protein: CASSAPTVNTQYF
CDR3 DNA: TGCGCCAGCAGTGCCCCGACAGTTAATACGCAGTATTTT

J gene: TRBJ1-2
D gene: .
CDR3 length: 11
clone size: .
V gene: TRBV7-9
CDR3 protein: CASSRGFGYTF
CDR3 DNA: TGTGCCAGCAGCCGTGGGTTTGGCTACACCTTC

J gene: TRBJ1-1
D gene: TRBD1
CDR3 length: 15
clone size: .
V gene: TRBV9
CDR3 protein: CASSVRTGESTEAFF
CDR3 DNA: TGTGCCAGCAGCGTTAGGACAGGGGAGAGCACTGAAGCTTTCTTT

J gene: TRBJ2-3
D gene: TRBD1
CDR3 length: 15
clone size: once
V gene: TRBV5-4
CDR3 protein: CASSYNRGSTDTQYF
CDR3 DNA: TGTGCCAGCAGCTATAACAGGGGGAGCACAGATACGCAGTATTTT

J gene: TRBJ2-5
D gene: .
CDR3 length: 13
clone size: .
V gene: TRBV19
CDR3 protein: CASSGSYGETQYF
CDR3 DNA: TGTGCCAGTAGTGGGTCTTATGGGGAGACCCAGTACTTC

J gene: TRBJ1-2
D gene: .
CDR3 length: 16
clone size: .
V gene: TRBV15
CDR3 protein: CATSLMGGQAGYGYTF
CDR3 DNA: TGTGCCACCAGCCTCATGGGTGGGCAGGCGGGCTATGGCTACACCTTC

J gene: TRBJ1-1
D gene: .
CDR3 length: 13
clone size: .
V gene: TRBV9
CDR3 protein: CASSPQMNTEAFF
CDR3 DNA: TGTGCCAGCAGCCCCCAGATGAACACTGAAGCTTTCTTT

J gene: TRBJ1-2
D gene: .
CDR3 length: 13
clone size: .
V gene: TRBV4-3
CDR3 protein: CASSRRENYGYTF
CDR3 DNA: TGCGCCAGCAGCCGAAGAGAAAACTATGGCTACACCTTC

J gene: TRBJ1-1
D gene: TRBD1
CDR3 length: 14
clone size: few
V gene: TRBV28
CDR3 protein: CASNLAGGATEAFF
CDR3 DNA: TGTGCCAGCAATCTGGCAGGGGGCGCGACTGAAGCTTTCTTT

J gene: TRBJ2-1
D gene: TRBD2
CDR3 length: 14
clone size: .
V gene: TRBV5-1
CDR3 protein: CASSIQTSGYEQFF
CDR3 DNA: TGCGCCAGCAGCATCCAGACTAGCGGATATGAGCAGTTCTTC

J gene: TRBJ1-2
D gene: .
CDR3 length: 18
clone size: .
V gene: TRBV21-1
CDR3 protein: CASSKCIQDRGQSYGYTF
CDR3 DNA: TGTGCCAGCAGCAAATGCATCCAGGACAGGGGGCAGAGTTATGGCTACACCTTC

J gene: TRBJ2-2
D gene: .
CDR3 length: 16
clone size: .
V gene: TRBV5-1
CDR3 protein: CASSLVATASTGELFF
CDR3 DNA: TGCGCCAGCAGCTTGGTAGCGACAGCCTCCACCGGGGAGCTGTTTTTT

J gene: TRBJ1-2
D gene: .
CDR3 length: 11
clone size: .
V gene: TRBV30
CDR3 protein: CAWKRVQGYTF
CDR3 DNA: TGTGCCTGGAAAAGGGTACAAGGCTACACCTTC

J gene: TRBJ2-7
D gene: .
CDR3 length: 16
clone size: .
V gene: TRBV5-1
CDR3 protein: CASSPIGSGGGYEQYF
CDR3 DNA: TGCGCCAGCAGCCCGATCGGGTCGGGGGGCGGCTACGAGCAGTACTTC

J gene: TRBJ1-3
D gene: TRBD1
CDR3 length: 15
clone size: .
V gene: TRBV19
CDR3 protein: CASTRDRAAGNTIYF
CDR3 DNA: TGTGCCAGTACCAGGGACAGGGCAGCCGGAAACACCATATATTTT

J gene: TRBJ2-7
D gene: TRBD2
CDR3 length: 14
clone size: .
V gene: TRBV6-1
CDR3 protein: CASSWTSLSYEQYF
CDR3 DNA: TGTGCCAGCAGTTGGACTAGCCTCTCCTACGAGCAGTACTTC

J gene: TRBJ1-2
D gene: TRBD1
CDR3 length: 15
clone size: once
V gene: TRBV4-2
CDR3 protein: CASSHTGERGDGYTF
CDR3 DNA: TGTGCCAGCAGCCACACAGGGGAACGGGGAGATGGCTACACCTTC

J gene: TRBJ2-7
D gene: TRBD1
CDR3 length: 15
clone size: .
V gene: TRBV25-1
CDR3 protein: CASSPTGQARDGQYF
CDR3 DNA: TGTGCCAGCAGCCCCACGGGACAGGCTCGCGACGGGCAGTACTTC

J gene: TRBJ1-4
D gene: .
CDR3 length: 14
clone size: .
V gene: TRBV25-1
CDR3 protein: CASSARVANEKLFF
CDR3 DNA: TGTGCCAGCAGTGCCAGGGTCGCTAATGAAAAACTGTTTTTT

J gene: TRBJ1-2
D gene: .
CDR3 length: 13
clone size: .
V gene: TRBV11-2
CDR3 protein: CASSLQANYGYTF
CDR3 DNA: TGTGCCAGCAGCTTACAGGCTAACTATGGCTACACCTTC

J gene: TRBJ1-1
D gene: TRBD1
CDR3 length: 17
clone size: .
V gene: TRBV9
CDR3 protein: CASSARQGEEWNTEAFF
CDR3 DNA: TGTGCCAGCAGTGCAAGACAGGGAGAAGAGTGGAACACTGAAGCTTTCTTT

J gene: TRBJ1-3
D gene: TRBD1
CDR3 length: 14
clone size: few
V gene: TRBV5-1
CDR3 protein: CASSLDRGRNTIYF
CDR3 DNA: TGCGCCAGCAGCTTGGACAGGGGTAGAAACACCATATATTTT

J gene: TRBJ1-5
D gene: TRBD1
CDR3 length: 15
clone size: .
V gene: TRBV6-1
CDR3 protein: CASSNYRGGNQPQHF
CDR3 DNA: TGTGCCAGCAGTAATTACAGGGGCGGCAATCAGCCCCAGCATTTT

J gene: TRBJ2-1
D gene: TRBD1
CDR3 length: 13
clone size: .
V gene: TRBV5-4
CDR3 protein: CASSWDRRNEQFF
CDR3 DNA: TGTGCCAGCAGCTGGGACAGGAGAAATGAGCAGTTCTTC

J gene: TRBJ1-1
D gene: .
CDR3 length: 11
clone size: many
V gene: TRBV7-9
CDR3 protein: CASSSRGEAFF
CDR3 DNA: TGTGCCAGCAGCTCCCGTGGGGAAGCTTTCTTT

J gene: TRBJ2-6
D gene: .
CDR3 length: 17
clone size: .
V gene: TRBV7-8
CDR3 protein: CASSKGPGYSGANVLTF
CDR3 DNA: TGTGCCAGCAGCAAGGGACCGGGCTACTCTGGGGCCAACGTCCTGACTTTC

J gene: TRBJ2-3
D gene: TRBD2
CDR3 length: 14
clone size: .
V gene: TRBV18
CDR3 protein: CASSHHRGEDTQYF
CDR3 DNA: TGTGCCAGCTCCCACCACCGGGGGGAGGATACGCAGTATTTT

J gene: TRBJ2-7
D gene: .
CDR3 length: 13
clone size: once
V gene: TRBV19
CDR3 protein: CASSIGGFYEQYF
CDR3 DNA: TGTGCCAGTAGTATAGGAGGGTTCTACGAGCAGTACTTC

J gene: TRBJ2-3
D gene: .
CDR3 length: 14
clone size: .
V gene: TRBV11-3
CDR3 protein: CASSLSGQIRTQYF
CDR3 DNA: TGTGCCAGCAGCCTAAGCGGACAGATCAGGACGCAGTATTTT